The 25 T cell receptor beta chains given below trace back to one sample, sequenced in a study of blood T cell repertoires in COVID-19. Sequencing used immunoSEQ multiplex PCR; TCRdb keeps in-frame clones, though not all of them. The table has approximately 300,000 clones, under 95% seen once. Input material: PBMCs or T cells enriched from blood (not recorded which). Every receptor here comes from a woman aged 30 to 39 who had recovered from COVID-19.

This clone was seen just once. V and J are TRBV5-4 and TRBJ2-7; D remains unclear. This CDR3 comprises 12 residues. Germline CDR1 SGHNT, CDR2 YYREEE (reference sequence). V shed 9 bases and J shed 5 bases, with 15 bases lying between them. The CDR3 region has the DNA TGTGCCATCCCCGCCAATCGGGACGAGCAGTACTTC. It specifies CAIPANRDEQYF.

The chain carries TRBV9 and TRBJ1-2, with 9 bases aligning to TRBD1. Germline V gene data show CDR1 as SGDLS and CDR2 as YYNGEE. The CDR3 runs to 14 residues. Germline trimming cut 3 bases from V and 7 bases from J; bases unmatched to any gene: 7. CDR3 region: CASSETQGASGYTF. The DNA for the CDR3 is TGTGCCAGCAGCGAGACACAGGGGGCGAGTGGCTACACCTTC.

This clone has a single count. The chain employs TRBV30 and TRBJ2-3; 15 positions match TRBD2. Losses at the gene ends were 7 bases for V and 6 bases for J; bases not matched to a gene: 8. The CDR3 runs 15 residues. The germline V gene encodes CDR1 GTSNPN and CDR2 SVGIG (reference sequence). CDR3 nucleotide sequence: TGTGCCTCGACCGGGACTAGCGGGGGGAGGGATACGCAGTATTTT. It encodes CASTGTSGGRDTQYF.

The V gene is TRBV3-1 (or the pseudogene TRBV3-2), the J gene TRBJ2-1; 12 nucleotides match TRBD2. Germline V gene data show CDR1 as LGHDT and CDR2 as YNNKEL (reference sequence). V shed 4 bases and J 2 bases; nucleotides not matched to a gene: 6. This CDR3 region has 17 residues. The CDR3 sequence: CASSPRLAGETYNEQFF. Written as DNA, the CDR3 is TGTGCCAGCAGCCCCAGACTAGCGGGGGAGACCTACAATGAGCAGTTCTTC.

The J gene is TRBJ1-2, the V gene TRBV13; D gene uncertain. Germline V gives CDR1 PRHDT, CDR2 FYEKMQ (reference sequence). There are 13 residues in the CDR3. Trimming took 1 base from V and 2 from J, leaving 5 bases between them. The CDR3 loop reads CASSLEQNYGYTF. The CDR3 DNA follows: TGTGCCAGCAGCTTAGAACAGAACTATGGCTACACCTTC. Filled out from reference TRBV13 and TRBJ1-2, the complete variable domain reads AAGVIQSPRHLIKEKRETATLKCYPIPRHDTVYWYQQGPGQDPQFLISFYEKMQSDKGSIPDRFSAQQFSDYHSELNMSSLELGDSALYFCASSLEQNYGYTFGSGTRLTVV.

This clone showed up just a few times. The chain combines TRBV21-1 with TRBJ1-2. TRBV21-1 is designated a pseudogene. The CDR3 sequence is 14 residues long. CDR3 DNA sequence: TGTGCCAGCAGCAAAGGAGGCAAAGAGTATGGCTACACCTTC. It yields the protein CASSKGGKEYGYTF.

In nucleotides, the CDR3 is TGTGCCAGCAGTCCTACAGGGGTGAGGGGCTACACCTTC. Its protein product is CASSPTGVRGYTF. This chain joins TRBV28 and TRBJ1-2, with 7 bases fitting TRBD1. Germline V CDR1 and CDR2: MDHEN, SYDVKM. This CDR3 has 13 amino acids. With V trimmed by 5 bases and J by 8 bases, 8 bases remained unmatched.

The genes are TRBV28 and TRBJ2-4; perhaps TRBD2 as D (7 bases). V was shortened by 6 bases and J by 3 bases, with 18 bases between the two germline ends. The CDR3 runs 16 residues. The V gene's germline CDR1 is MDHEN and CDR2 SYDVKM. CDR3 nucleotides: TGTGCCAGCAGCGACCCGGGGGGCGGAGGCAAAAACATTCAGTACTTC. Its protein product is CASSDPGGGGKNIQYF. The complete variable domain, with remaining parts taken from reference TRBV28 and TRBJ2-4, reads DVKVTQSSRYLVKRTGEKVFLECVQDMDHENMFWYRQDPGLGLRLIYFSYDVKMKEKGDIPEGYSVSREKKERFSLILESASTNQTSMYLCASSDPGGGGKNIQYFGAGTRLSVL.

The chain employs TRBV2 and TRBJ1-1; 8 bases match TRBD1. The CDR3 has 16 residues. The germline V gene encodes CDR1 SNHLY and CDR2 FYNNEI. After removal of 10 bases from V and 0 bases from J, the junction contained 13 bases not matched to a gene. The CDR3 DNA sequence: TGTGCCACCTTCCTTGGACAGGGATTCATGAACACTGAAGCTTTCTTT. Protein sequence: CATFLGQGFMNTEAFF.

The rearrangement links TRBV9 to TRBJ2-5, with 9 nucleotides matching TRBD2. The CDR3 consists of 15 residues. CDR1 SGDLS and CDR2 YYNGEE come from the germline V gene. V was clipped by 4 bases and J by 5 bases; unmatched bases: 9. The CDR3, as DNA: TGTGCCAGCAGCTTTGCAGCGGGAGGCGGTGAGACCCAGTACTTC. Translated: CASSFAAGGGETQYF.

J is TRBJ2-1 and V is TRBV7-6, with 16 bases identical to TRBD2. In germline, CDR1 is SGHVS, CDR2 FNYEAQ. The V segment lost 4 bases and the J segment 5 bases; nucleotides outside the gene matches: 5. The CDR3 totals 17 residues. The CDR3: CASSSGLAGGPHNEQFF. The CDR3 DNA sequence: TGTGCCAGCAGCTCGGGACTAGCGGGAGGGCCGCACAATGAGCAGTTCTTC. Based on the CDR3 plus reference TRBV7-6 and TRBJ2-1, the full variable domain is GAGVSQSPRYKVTKRGQDVALRCDPISGHVSLYWYRQALGQGPEFLTYFNYEAQQDKSGLPNDRFSAERPEGSISTLTIQRTEQRDSAMYRCASSSGLAGGPHNEQFFGPGTRLTVL.

CDR3 bases: TGTGCCAGCAGTTACCAAGCGGGTCAAGAGACCCAGTACTTC. Translating gives CASSYQAGQETQYF. The chain recombines TRBV27 with TRBJ2-5, with D possibly being TRBD2 (6 bases). Germline V gives CDR1 MNHEY, CDR2 SMNVEV (reference sequence). There are 14 residues in the CDR3. With 4 bases removed from V and 2 bases from J, the gap between germline ends came to 11 bases.

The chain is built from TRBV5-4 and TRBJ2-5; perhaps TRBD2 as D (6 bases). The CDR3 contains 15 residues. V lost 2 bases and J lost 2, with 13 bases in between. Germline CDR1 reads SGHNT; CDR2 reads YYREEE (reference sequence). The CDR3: CASSFAGRGQETQYF. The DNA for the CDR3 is TGTGCCAGCAGCTTTGCGGGAAGAGGGCAAGAGACCCAGTACTTC.

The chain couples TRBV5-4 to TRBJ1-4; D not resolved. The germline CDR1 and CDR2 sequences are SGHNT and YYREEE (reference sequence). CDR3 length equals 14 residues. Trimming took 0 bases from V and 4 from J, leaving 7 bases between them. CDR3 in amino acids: CASSLDSNNEKLFF. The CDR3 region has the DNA TGTGCCAGCAGCTTGGACAGCAATAATGAAAAACTGTTTTTT. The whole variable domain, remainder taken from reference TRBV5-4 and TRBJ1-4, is ETGVTQSPTHLIKTRGQQVTLRCSSQSGHNTVSWYQQALGQGPQFIFQYYREEENGRGNFPPRFSGLQFPNYSSELNVNALELDDSALYLCASSLDSNNEKLFFGSGTQLSVL.

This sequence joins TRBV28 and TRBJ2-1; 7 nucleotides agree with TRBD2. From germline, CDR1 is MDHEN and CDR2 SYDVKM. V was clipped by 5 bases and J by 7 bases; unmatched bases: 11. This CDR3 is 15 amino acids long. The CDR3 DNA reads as TGTGCCAGCAGTCCTCCCGGGGGGAGAATTAATGAGCAGTTCTTC. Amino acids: CASSPPGGRINEQFF.

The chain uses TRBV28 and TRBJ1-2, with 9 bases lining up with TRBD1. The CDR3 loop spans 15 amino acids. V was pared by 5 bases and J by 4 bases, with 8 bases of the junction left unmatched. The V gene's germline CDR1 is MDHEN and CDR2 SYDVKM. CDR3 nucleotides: TGTGCCAGCAGTCAGAGACAGGGGGTGGCCTATGGCTACACCTTC. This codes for CASSQRQGVAYGYTF.

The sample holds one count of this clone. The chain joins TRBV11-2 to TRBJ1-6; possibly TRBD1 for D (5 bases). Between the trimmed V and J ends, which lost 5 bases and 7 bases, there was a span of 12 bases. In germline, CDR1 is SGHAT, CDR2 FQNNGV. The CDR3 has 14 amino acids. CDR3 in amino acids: CASSPTVSNSPLHF. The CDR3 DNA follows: TGTGCCAGCAGCCCGACAGTGAGCAATTCACCCCTCCACTTT.

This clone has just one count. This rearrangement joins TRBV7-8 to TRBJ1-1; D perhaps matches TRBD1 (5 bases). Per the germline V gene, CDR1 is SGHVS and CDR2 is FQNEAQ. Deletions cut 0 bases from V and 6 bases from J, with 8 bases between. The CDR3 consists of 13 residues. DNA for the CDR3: TGTGCCAGCAGCTTAGCGGGGGGGGCTGAAGCTTTCTTT. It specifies CASSLAGGAEAFF.

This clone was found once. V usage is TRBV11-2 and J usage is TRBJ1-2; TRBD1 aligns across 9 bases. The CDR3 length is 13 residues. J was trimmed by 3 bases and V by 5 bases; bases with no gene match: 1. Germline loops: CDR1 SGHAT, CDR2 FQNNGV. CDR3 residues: CASSRDRDYGYTF. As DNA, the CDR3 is TGTGCCAGCAGCCGGGACAGGGACTATGGCTACACCTTC.

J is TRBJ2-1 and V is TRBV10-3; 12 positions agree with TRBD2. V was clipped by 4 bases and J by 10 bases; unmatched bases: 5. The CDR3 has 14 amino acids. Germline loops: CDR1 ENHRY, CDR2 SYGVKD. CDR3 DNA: TGTGCCATCAGTGCCTCTAGCGGGAGGGCCGAGCAGTTCTTC. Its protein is CAISASSGRAEQFF.

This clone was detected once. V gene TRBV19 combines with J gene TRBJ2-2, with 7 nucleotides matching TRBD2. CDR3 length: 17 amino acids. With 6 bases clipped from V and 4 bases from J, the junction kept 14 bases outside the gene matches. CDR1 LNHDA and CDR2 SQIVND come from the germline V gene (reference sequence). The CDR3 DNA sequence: TGTGCCAGTAGCAGCCAAGCGGCGGGAGAAATCACCGGGGAGCTGTTTTTT. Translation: CASSSQAAGEITGELFF.

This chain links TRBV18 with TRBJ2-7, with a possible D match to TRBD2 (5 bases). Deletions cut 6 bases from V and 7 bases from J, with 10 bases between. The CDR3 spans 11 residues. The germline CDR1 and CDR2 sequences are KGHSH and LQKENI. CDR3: CASSNRGEQYF. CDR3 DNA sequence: TGTGCCAGCTCCAACCGAGGGGAGCAGTACTTC. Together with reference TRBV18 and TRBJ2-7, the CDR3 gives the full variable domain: NAGVMQNPRHLVRRRGQEARLRCSPMKGHSHVYWYRQLPEEGLKFMVYLQKENIIDESGMPKERFSAEFPKEGPSILRIQQVVRGDSAAYFCASSNRGEQYFGPGTRLTVT.

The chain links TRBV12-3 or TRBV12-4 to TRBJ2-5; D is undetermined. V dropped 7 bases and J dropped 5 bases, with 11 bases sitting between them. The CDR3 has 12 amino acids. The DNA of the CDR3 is TGTGCCAGCACCTTAAATAGTGAGACCCAGTACTTC. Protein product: CASTLNSETQYF.

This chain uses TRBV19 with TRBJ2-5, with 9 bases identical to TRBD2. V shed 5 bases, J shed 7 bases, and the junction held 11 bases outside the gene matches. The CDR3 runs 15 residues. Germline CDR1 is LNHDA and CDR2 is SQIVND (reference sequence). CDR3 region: CASSRRREGAGTQYF. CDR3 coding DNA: TGTGCCAGTAGTCGTAGGCGGGAGGGTGCTGGGACCCAGTACTTC.

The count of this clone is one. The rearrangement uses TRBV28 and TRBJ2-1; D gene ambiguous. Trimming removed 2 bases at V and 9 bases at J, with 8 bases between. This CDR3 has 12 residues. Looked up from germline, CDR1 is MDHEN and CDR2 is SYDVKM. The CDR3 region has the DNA TGTGCCAGCAGTTTAGATTCGGTTGAGCAGTTCTTC. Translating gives CASSLDSVEQFF.